This record concerns one T cell receptor beta chain sequence. Its cognate antigen is unknown. The V and J ends lost 5 bases and 2 bases, in that order; junction bases with no gene match: 8. This CDR3 has 16 residues. What was amplified from RNA transcripts were TCR beta CDR3 regions. The HTBI primer set served for first-round RT-PCR of the TCR CDR3. TCRdb analysed the multiplex PCR reads with MiXCR anew, one entry per CDR3 protein. Among around 380,000 distinct CDR3 sequences listed, approximately 13% were seen once. This record belongs to a study of T cells in Graves' hyperthyroidism and ophthalmopathy. Broader study findings: The majority of expanded thyroid clonotypes above 0.001 also appeared in blood. Patients with ophthalmopathy were separated from those with stable hyperthyroidism by a 13 V-J model.

The study left out patients who had uncontrolled infection, other autoimmune disease, pregnancy or lactation. Out of roughly 10 ml of fresh peripheral blood came the PBMCs. The source of this sequence is a man aged 25 to 40 with Graves' hyperthyroidism that later progressed to Graves' ophthalmopathy. V and J are TRBV12-3 or TRBV12-4 and TRBJ1-5, with TRBD1 matching 8 bases. Sequencing used blood. The CDR3: CASSTGGQGGNQPQHF. The DNA for the CDR3 is TGTGCCAGCAGTACTGGAGGACAGGGAGGCAATCAGCCCCAGCATTTT.